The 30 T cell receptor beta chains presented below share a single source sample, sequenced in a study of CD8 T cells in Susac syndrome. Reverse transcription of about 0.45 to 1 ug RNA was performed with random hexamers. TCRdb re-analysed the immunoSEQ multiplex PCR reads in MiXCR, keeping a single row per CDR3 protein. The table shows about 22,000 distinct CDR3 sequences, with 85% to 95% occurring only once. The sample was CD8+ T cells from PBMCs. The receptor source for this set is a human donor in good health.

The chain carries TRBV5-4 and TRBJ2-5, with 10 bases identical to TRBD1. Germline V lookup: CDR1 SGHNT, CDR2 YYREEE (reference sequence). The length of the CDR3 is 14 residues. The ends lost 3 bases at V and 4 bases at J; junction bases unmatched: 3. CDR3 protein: CASSWGTGVETQYF. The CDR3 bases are TGTGCCAGCAGCTGGGGGACAGGGGTAGAGACCCAGTACTTC.

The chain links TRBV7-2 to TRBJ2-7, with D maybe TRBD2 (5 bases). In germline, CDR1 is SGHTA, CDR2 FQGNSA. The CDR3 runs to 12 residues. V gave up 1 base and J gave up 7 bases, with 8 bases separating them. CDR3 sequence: CASSLGLAEQYF. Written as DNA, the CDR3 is TGTGCCAGCAGCTTAGGGCTAGCAGAGCAGTACTTC.

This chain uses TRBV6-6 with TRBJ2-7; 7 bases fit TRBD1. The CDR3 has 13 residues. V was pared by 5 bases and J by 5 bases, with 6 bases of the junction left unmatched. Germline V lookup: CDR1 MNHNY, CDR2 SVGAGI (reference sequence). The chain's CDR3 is CASSHGQDNEQYF. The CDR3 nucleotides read TGTGCCAGCAGTCACGGACAGGATAACGAGCAGTACTTC.

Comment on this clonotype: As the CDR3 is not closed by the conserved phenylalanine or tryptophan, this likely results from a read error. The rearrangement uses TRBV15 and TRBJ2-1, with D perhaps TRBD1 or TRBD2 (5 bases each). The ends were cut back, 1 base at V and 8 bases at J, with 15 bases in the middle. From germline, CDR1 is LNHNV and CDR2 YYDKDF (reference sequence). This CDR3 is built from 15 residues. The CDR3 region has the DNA TGTGCCACCAGCAGAGGAGTGGGGGTGGCTGATGAGCAGTTCCTC. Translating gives CATSRGVGVADEQFL.

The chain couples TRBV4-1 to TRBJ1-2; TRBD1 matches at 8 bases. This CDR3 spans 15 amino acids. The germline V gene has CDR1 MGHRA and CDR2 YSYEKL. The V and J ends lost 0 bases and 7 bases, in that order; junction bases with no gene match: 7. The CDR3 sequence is CASSQEGQETAGYTF. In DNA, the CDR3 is TGCGCCAGCAGCCAAGAGGGACAGGAGACGGCTGGCTACACCTTC.

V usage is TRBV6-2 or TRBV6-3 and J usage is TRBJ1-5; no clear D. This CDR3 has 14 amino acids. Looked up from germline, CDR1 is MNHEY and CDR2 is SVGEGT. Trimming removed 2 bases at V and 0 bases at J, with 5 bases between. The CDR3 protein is CASSYRDSNQPQHF. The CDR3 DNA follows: TGTGCCAGCAGTTACAGGGATAGCAATCAGCCCCAGCATTTT.

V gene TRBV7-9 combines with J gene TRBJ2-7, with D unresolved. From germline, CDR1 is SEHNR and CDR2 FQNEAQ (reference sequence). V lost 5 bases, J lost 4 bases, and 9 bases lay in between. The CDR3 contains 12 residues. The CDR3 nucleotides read TGTGCCAGCAGCCATACACCGTACGAGCAGTACTTC. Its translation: CASSHTPYEQYF.

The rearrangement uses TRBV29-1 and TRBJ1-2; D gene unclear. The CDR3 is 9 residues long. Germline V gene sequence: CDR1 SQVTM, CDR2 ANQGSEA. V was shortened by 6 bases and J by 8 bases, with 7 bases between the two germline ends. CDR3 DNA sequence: TGCAGCGTCTTACAGGGCTACACCTTC. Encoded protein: CSVLQGYTF.

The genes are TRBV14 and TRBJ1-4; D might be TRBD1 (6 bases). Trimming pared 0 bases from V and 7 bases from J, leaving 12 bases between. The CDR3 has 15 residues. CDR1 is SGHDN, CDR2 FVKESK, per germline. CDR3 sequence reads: CASSQDWGLGEKLFF. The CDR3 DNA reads TGTGCCAGCAGCCAAGATTGGGGGCTGGGTGAAAAACTGTTTTTT.

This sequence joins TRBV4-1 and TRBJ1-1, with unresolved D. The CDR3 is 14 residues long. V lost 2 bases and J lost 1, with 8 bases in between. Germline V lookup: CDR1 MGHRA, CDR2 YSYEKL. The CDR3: CASSQWLQNTEAFF. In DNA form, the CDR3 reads TGCGCCAGCAGCCAATGGTTGCAGAACACTGAAGCTTTCTTT.

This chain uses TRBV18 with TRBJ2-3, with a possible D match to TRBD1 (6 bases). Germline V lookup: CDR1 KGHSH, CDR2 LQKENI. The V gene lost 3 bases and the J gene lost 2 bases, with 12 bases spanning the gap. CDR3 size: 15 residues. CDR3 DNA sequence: TGTGCCAGCTCACCGACAGGAGCCTACACAGATACGCAGTATTTT. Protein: CASSPTGAYTDTQYF. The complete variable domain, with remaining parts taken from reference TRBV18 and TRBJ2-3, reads NAGVMQNPRHLVRRRGQEARLRCSPMKGHSHVYWYRQLPEEGLKFMVYLQKENIIDESGMPKERFSAEFPKEGPSILRIQQVVRGDSAAYFCASSPTGAYTDTQYFGPGTRLTVL.

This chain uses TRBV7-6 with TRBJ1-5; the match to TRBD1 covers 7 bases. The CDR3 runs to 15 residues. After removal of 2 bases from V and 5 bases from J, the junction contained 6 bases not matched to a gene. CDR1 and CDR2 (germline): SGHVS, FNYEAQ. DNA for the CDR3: TGTGCCAGCAGCTTACGCGACAGGGTGGATCAGCCCCAGCATTTT. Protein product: CASSLRDRVDQPQHF.

The CDR3 DNA reads as TGTGCCAGCAGCTTAGCGGGTGACACCGGGGAGCTGTTTTTT. Protein sequence: CASSLAGDTGELFF. The rearrangement joins TRBV7-9 to TRBJ2-2; D remains unclear. The CDR3 totals 14 residues. V gave up 0 bases and J gave up 3 bases, with 5 bases separating them. CDR1 is SEHNR, CDR2 FQNEAQ, per germline (reference sequence).

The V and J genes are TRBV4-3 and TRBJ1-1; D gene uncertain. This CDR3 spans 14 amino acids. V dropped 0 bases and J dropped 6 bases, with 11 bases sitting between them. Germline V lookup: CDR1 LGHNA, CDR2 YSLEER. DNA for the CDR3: TGCGCCAGCAGCCAAGATTCTAAGGTATCTGAAGCTTTCTTT. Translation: CASSQDSKVSEAFF.

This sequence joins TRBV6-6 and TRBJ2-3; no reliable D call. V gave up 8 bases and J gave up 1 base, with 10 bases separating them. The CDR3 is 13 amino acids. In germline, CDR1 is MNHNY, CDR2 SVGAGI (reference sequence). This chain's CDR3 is CASVPRRTDTQYF. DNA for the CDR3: TGTGCCAGCGTTCCAAGGCGCACAGATACGCAGTATTTT.

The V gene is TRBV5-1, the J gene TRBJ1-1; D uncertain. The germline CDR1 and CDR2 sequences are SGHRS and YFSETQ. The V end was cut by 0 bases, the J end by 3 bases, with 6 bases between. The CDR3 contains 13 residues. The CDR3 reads CASSLDVYTEAFF. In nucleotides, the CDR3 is TGCGCCAGCAGCTTGGACGTATACACTGAAGCTTTCTTT.

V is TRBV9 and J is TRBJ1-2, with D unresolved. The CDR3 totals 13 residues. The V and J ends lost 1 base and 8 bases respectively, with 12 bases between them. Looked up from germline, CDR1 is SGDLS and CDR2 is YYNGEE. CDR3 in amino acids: CASSVIEREGYTF. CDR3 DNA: TGTGCCAGCAGCGTAATTGAGAGGGAAGGCTACACCTTC.

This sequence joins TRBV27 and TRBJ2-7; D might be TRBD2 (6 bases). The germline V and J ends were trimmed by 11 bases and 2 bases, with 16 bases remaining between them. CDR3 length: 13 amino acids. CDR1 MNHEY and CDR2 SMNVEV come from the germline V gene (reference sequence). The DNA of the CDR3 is TGTGCCTCCTCACCGGGGAGGACCTACGAGCAGTACTTC. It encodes CASSPGRTYEQYF.

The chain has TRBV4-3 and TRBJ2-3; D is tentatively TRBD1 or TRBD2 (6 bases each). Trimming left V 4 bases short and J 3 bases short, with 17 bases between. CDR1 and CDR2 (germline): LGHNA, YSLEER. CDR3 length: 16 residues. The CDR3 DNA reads TGCGCCAGCAGCCCAGGAGGTGGGGGGCAGACAGATACGCAGTATTTT. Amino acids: CASSPGGGGQTDTQYF.

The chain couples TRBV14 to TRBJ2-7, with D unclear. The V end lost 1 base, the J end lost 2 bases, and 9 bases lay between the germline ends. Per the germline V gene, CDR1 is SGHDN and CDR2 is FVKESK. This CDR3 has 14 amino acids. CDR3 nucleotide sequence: TGTGCCAGCAGCCAAGCGCCAATCCCCTACGAGCAGTACTTC. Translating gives CASSQAPIPYEQYF.

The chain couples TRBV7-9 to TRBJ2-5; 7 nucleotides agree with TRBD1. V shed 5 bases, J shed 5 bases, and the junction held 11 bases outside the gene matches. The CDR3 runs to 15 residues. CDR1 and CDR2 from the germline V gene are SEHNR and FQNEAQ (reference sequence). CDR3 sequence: CASSPKTGLAETQYF. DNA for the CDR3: TGTGCCAGCAGCCCCAAGACAGGGCTCGCGGAGACCCAGTACTTC.

CDR3: CASSNRDRGYEQYF. CDR3 in DNA: TGTGCCAGCAGCAACCGGGACAGGGGCTACGAGCAGTACTTC. This chain connects TRBV14 to TRBJ2-7, with 10 bases fitting TRBD1. Germline V gene data show CDR1 as SGHDN and CDR2 as FVKESK. The CDR3 is 14 amino acids. The V gene end was trimmed by 5 bases and the J gene end by 3 bases; junction bases not matched to a gene: 4.

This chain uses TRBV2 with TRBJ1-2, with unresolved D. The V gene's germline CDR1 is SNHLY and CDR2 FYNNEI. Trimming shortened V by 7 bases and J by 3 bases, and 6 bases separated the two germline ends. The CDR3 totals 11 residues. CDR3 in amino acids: CASILDYGYTF. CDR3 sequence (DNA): TGTGCCAGCATCCTCGACTATGGCTACACCTTC.

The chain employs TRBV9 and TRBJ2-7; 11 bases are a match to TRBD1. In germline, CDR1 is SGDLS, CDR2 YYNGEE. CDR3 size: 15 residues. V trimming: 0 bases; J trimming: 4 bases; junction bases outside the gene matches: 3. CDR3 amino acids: CASSVEGTGGYEQYF. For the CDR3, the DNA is TGTGCCAGCAGCGTAGAGGGGACAGGGGGATACGAGCAGTACTTC.

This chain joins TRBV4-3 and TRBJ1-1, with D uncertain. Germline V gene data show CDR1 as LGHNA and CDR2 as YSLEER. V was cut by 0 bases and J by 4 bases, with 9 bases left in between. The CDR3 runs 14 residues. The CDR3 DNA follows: TGCGCCAGCAGCCAAGATTGGGGAGTCACTGAAGCTTTCTTT. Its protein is CASSQDWGVTEAFF.

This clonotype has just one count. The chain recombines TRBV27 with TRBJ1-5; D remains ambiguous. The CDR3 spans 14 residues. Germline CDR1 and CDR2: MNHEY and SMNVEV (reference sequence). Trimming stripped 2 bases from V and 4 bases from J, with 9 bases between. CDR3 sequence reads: CASSLGQRNQPQHF. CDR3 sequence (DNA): TGTGCCAGCAGTTTAGGGCAGAGGAATCAGCCCCAGCATTTT.

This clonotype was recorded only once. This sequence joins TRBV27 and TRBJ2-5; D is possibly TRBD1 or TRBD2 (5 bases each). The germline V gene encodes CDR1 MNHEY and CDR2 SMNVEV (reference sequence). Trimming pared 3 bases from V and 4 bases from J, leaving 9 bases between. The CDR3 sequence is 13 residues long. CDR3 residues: CASSLRGTETQYF. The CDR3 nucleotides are TGTGCCAGCAGTTTGAGAGGGACAGAGACCCAGTACTTC.

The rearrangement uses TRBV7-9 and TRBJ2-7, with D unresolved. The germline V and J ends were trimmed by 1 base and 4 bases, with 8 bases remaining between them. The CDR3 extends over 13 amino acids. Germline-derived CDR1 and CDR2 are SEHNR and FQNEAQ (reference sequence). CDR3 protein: CASSLGFGYEQYF. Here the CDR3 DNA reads TGTGCCAGCAGCTTAGGGTTCGGGTACGAGCAGTACTTC.

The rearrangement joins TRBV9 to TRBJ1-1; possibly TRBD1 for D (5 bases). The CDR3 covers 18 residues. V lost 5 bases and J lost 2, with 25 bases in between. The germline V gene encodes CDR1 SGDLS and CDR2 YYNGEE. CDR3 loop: CASSFRDGPAGSNTEAFF. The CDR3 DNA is TGTGCCAGCAGTTTCAGGGATGGGCCTGCTGGGAGTAACACTGAAGCTTTCTTT.

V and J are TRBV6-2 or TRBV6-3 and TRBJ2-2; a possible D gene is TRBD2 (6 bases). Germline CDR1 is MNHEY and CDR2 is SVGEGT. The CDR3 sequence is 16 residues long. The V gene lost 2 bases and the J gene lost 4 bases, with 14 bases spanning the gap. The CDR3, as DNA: TGTGCCAGCAGTTACCGCCAGGGAGGCGGCACCGGGGAGCTGTTTTTT. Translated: CASSYRQGGGTGELFF.